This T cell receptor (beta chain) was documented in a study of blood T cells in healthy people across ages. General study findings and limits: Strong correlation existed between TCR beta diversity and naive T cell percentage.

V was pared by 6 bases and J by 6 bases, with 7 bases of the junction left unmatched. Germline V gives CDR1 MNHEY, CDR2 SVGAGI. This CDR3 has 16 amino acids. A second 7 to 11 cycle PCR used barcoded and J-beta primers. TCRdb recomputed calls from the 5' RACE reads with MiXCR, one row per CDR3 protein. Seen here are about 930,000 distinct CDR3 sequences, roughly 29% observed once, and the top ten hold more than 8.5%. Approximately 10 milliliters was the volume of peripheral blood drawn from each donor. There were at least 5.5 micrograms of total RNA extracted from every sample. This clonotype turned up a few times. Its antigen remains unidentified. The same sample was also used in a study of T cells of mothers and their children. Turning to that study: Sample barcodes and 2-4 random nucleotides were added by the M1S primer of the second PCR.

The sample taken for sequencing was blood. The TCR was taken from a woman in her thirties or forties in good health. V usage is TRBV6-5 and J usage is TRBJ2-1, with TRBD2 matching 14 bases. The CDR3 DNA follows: TGTGCCAGCAGGCCTTTGACTAGCGGGGGGGGCAATGAGCAGTTCTTC. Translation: CASRPLTSGGGNEQFF.